Included here is one T cell receptor beta chain sequence, with context. Libraries were prepared by immunoSEQ multiplex PCR; TCRdb keeps only in-frame clonotypes and omits some of them. The sample lists around 47,000 clones, 75% to 90% occurring once. This specimen comes from a study of OX40 agonist ivuxolimab in advanced cancers. Study in general: The dose-escalation cohort had hepatocellular carcinoma, melanoma, renal cell or head and neck cancer. Checkpoint inhibitors had been given previously to 35% to 50% of patients.

Germline trimming cut 3 bases from V and 0 bases from J; bases unmatched to any gene: 8. CDR1 and CDR2 (germline): ENHRY, SYGVKD. There are 17 residues in the CDR3. This chain joins TRBV10-3 and TRBJ2-4; TRBD1 aligns across 7 bases. Sequenced here: CD4+ or CD8+ T cells sorted from blood, sampled in a trial of the OX40 agonist ivuxolimab. The source is an adult with an advanced solid tumor such as melanoma, head and neck, liver or kidney cancer. The CDR3 DNA is TGTGCCATCAGTGACCCGGGACAGCTAATAGCCAAAAACATTCAGTACTTC. This translates into CAISDPGQLIAKNIQYF.